This is a list of T cell receptor beta chains from one sample in a study of blood T cell repertoires in COVID-19. Measured with immunoSEQ multiplex PCR; TCRdb has only the in-frame clones, and not every one. This table holds 140,000 or so clones, 70% to 90% found once. Sequencing was done on a sample of peripheral blood. Receptor source: a woman aged 45-60 years with acute or convalescent COVID-19. CDR3s include the opening cysteine and the closing phenylalanine or tryptophan. The D gene is left open where the match is weak. Size is omitted from some rows. Given values are once, few, many or a class for expanded clones.

clone_size	d_call	j_call	v_call	cdr3_aa	cdr3_nt
-	TRBD1	TRBJ1-1	TRBV7-3	CASSLRQGSGTEAFF	TGTGCCAGCAGCTTACGACAGGGGAGTGGCACTGAAGCTTTCTTT
-	-	TRBJ2-3	TRBV3-1/TRBV3-2	CASSQVGGSTDTQYF	TGTGCCAGCAGCCAAGTTGGGGGGAGTACAGATACGCAGTATTTT
-	-	TRBJ2-2	TRBV5-1	CASSSNVKGLHTGELFF	TGCGCCAGCAGCTCGAACGTGAAGGGACTCCACACCGGGGAGCTGTTTTTT
-	-	TRBJ2-3	TRBV5-1	CASRLTRTDTQYF	TGCGCCAGCAGACTGACTCGCACAGATACGCAGTATTTT
-	TRBD1	TRBJ1-5	TRBV5-6	CASSLGTGSFQPQHF	TGTGCCAGCAGCTTAGGGACAGGGTCTTTTCAGCCCCAGCATTTT
-	-	TRBJ1-2	TRBV9	CASSVDGGYYGYTF	TGTGCCAGCAGCGTAGACGGGGGTTACTATGGCTACACCTTC
-	-	TRBJ2-4	TRBV30	CAWSWPGTKNIQYF	TGTGCCTGGAGTTGGCCGGGGACTAAAAACATTCAGTACTTC
-	TRBD1	TRBJ2-7	TRBV6-5	CASSYSGTVAYEQYF	TGTGCCAGCAGTTACTCCGGGACAGTAGCCTACGAGCAGTACTTC
-	-	TRBJ1-4	TRBV7-9	CASSPDSEEKLFF	TGTGCCAGCAGCCCCGACAGCGAGGAAAAACTGTTTTTT
-	-	TRBJ1-3	TRBV4-2	CASSQGEGSGNTIYF	TGTGCCAGCAGCCAAGGGGAGGGGTCTGGAAACACCATATATTTT
-	TRBD2	TRBJ2-1	TRBV4-3	CASSQVAGINNEQFF	TGCGCCAGCAGCCAAGTAGCGGGGATAAACAATGAGCAGTTCTTC
-	-	TRBJ2-1	TRBV6-1	CASSELVQGYNEQFF	TGTGCCAGCAGTGAACTGGTTCAGGGCTACAATGAGCAGTTCTTC
-	-	TRBJ2-3	TRBV7-2	CASSSLTDTQYF	TGTGCCAGCAGCTCCCTGACAGATACGCAGTATTTT
-	TRBD2	TRBJ2-3	TRBV4-3	CASSGKGTSADTQYF	TGCGCCAGCAGCGGAAAAGGGACTAGCGCAGATACGCAGTATTTT
-	-	TRBJ2-1	TRBV28	CASSFAGAPYGDNEQFF	TGTGCCAGCAGTTTCGCAGGGGCTCCGTACGGTGACAATGAGCAGTTCTTC
-	-	TRBJ1-2	TRBV27	CASRIGGQLTGYTF	TGTGCCAGCAGAATAGGCGGACAGCTTACTGGCTACACCTTC
-	-	TRBJ1-4	TRBV6-2/TRBV6-3	CASSYSSGGITNEKLFF	TGTGCCAGCAGTTACTCGTCAGGAGGAATTACTAATGAAAAACTGTTTTTT
-	TRBD1	TRBJ1-6	TRBV18	CASSSREDRANSPLHF	TGTGCCAGCTCATCCAGAGAAGACAGGGCAAATTCACCCCTCCACTTT
-	TRBD1	TRBJ1-4	TRBV7-9	CASSSSGTGPELFF	TGTGCCAGCAGCTCATCAGGGACAGGTCCGGAACTGTTTTTT
-	-	TRBJ1-2	TRBV20-1	CSATQDKELF	TGCAGTGCGACACAGGACAAAGAGCTCTTC
-	TRBD2	TRBJ2-1	TRBV5-1	CASSLDPSGVTYNEQFF	TGCGCCAGCAGCTTGGATCCTAGCGGGGTTACCTACAATGAGCAGTTCTTC
-	-	TRBJ1-4	TRBV6-5	CASSALISEKLFF	TGTGCCAGCAGCGCACTTATTTCTGAAAAACTGTTTTTT
-	-	TRBJ1-2	TRBV6-1	CASSEIAGDYGYTF	TGTGCCAGCAGTGAAATTGCAGGGGACTATGGCTACACCTTC
once	TRBD1	TRBJ1-1	TRBV5-1	CASSDQGADTEAFF	TGCGCCAGCAGCGATCAGGGGGCGGACACTGAAGCTTTCTTT
-	TRBD1	TRBJ1-1	TRBV19	CASSIDTGTDHNTEAFF	TGTGCCAGTAGTATAGATACCGGGACAGACCATAACACTGAAGCTTTCTTT